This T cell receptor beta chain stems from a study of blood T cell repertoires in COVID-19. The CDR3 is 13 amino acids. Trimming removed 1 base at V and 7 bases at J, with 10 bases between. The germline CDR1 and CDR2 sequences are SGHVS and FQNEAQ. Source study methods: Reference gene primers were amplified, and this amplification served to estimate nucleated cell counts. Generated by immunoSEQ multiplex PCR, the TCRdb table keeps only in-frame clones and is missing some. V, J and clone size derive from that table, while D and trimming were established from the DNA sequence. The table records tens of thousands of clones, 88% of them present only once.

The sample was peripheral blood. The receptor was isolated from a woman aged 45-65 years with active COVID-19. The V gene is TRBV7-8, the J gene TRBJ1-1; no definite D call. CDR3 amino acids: CASSLDHPGEAFF. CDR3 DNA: TGTGCCAGCAGCTTAGACCACCCGGGTGAAGCTTTCTTT.